The present T cell receptor (beta chain) was sequenced within a study of circulating CD8 cells and anti-PD-1 response in melanoma. Study findings and constraints: No tumor material was available, so peptide assays assessed reactivity.

In its sample, this clonotype is large. Its antigen remains unknown. With 1 base clipped from V and 2 bases from J, the junction kept 5 bases outside the gene matches. The CDR3 has 16 amino acids. Sorting of live CD3+CD8+TCRalphabeta+ cells by PD-1 and/or TIGIT gave four subsets. Using around 14 ng of total RNA, TCR libraries were made with the QIAseq Immune Repertoire TCR panel. TCRdb redid the calling of the reads with MiXCR, one entry per CDR3 protein. The repertoire includes approximately 550 distinct CDR3 sequences, less than 9% of them detected once, and 9.5% to 10% sits in the top ten. The chain is built from TRBV12-3 or TRBV12-4 and TRBJ1-3, with 7 bases aligning to TRBD1. The sequence came from a human donor with melanoma. The source was CD8+ T cells from PBMCs, collected at baseline or after one month of anti-PD-1 therapy (not recorded which). The CDR3, as DNA: TGTGCCAGCAGTTTAGGAAGAGGGGGCACTGGAAACACCATATATTTT. This sequence encodes CASSLGRGGTGNTIYF.